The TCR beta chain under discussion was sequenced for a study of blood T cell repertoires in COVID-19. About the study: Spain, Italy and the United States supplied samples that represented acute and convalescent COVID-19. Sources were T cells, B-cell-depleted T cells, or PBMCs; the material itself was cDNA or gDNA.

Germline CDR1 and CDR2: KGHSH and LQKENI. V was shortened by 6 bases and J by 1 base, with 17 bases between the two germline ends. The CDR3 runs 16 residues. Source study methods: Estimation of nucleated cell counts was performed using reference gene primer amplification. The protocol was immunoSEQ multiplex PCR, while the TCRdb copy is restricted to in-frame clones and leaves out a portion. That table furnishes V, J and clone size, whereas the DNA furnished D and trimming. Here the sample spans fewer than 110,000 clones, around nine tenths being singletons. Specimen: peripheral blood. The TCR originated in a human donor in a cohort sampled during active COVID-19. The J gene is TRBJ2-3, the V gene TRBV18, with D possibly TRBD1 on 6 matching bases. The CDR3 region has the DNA TGTGCCAGCTCGAGATGGACAGACCGCCGCACAGATACGCAGTATTTT. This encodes CASSRWTDRRTDTQYF.